This TCR beta chain emerged from a study of shared clonotypes between healthy human individuals. At the level of the study: A couple of women and three men aged 18 to 49 made up the donors.

About this clone itself: Its cognate antigen is unknown.

Assay execution took place at the deep level. The method was immunoSEQ multiplex PCR; TCRdb's version includes in-frame clones alone and lacks a portion of them. The sample records some 1 million clones, 70% to 80% being singletons. From CD4+ cells came CD45RA+ naive and CD45RA-negative memory subsets. Notes on the study in general: Even with large depth, rarefaction showed that sorted-subset sequencing was incomplete.

This CDR3 contains 16 residues. Looked up from germline, CDR1 is MNHEY and CDR2 is SMNVEV (reference sequence). Between the trimmed V and J ends, which lost 5 bases and 1 base, there was a span of 17 bases. Input material: memory CD4+ T cells sorted from blood. Sample subset: CD45RA-negative fraction. This receptor was obtained from a man aged 18-30 years in good health. The chain combines TRBV27 with TRBJ2-5; no firm D call. CDR3 region: CASSPLSSSTQETQYF. For the CDR3, the DNA is TGTGCCAGCAGTCCCCTCTCGTCGTCAACCCAAGAGACCCAGTACTTC.